The T cell receptor beta chain described here comes from a study of cytomegalovirus exposure and HLA in healthy donors. There are a few counts of this clone. The PCR employed 60 Vbeta primers together with 13 Jbeta primers. Only in-frame clones appear in the TCRdb table, and some are missing; sequencing was by immunoSEQ multiplex PCR. This table has around 150,000 clones, about 64% appearing once. V trimming: 0 bases; J trimming: 3 bases; junction bases outside the gene matches: 0. The germline gives CDR1 SGHNT, CDR2 YYREEE (reference sequence). The CDR3 sequence is 15 residues long. The chain combines TRBV5-4 with TRBJ2-7; TRBD2 aligns across 13 bases. The sample comprised PBMCs. This receptor was obtained from a middle-aged man in good health and CMV-seronegative. The CDR3 DNA reads TGTGCCAGCAGCTTGGGACTAGCGGGGGGCTACGAGCAGTACTTC. Its protein is CASSLGLAGGYEQYF.